The rows below give T cell receptor beta chains drawn from one sample of a study of blood T cell repertoires in COVID-19. Some clones are missing from TCRdb's copy, which holds only in-frame ones; the method was immunoSEQ multiplex PCR. The sample has about 240,000 clones, roughly 91% seen once. Material for sequencing was PBMCs or T cells enriched from blood (not recorded which). These receptor sequences come from a woman aged 25 to 39 who had recovered from COVID-19. Both conserved end residues are part of each CDR3. Fields, in order: clone size, D gene, J gene, V gene, CDR3 protein, CDR3 DNA. A D gene is named only where the DNA matches it firmly. For some rows the clone size is stated as once, few or many, or as a class when expanded; others skip it.

. | . | TRBJ1-5 | TRBV28 | CASSLQGYQPQHF | TGTGCCAGCAGTCTGCAGGGTTATCAACCCCAGCATTTT
. | . | TRBJ2-1 | TRBV7-2 | CASSLGIRDSEQFF | TGTGCCAGCAGCTTAGGAATCCGAGATTCTGAGCAGTTCTTC
. | . | TRBJ2-7 | TRBV5-6 | CASHRDYEQYF | TGTGCCAGCCACAGGGACTACGAGCAGTACTTC
. | . | TRBJ2-7 | TRBV28 | CASSLRADEQYF | TGTGCCAGCAGCCTCAGGGCCGACGAGCAGTACTTC
few | TRBD1 | TRBJ1-5 | TRBV18 | CASSPTGGRPQHF | TGTGCCAGCTCACCGACAGGGGGGAGGCCCCAGCATTTT
. | TRBD2 | TRBJ2-7 | TRBV20-1 | CSASRPVAGVYEQYF | TGCAGTGCTAGTCGGCCAGTAGCGGGAGTATACGAGCAGTACTTC
. | TRBD2 | TRBJ2-3 | TRBV6-2/TRBV6-3 | CASSYSIALAGGADTQYF | TGTGCCAGCAGTTACTCGATCGCTTTAGCGGGAGGTGCAGATACGCAGTATTTT
. | . | TRBJ2-3 | TRBV9 | CASSVEPVRTDTQYF | TGTGCCAGCAGCGTAGAACCGGTACGCACAGATACGCAGTATTTT
. | . | TRBJ1-1 | TRBV28 | CASRVSGTLYTEAFF | TGTGCCAGCAGAGTCAGCGGGACACTCTACACTGAAGCTTTCTTT
. | . | TRBJ1-6 | TRBV4-1 | CASSQGELGSMNSPLHF | TGCGCCAGCAGCCAAGGAGAGCTGGGCAGCATGAATTCACCCCTCCACTTT
. | . | TRBJ2-1 | TRBV9 | CASSVRQPDSYNEQFF | TGTGCCAGCAGCGTCCGACAGCCAGATTCCTACAATGAGCAGTTCTTC
. | . | TRBJ2-6 | TRBV6-4 | CASSESSGANVLTF | TGTGCCAGCAGTGAGAGCTCTGGGGCCAACGTCCTGACTTTC
. | . | TRBJ1-1 | TRBV7-9 | CASSPGQNTEAFF | TGTGCCAGCAGTCCGGGACAGAACACTGAAGCTTTCTTT
once | TRBD2 | TRBJ2-5 | TRBV29-1 | CSARLAEHQETQYF | TGCAGCGCCCGACTAGCGGAGCACCAAGAGACCCAGTACTTC
. | . | TRBJ2-3 | TRBV7-2 | CASSLDRDSTDTQYF | TGTGCCAGCAGCTTGGACCGGGACTCTACAGATACGCAGTATTTT
. | . | TRBJ2-7 | TRBV9 | CASSVDLRAYEQYF | TGTGCCAGCAGCGTAGATCTGCGGGCCTACGAGCAGTACTTC
. | . | TRBJ1-1 | TRBV30 | CAWNDGVEAFF | TGTGCCTGGAACGACGGTGTGGAGGCTTTCTTT
once | . | TRBJ2-3 | TRBV7-8 | CASSPMALVTHTDTQYF | TGTGCCAGCAGTCCGATGGCTCTAGTTACCCACACAGATACGCAGTATTTT
. | . | TRBJ1-1 | TRBV19 | CASTPQGGPNTEAFF | TGTGCCAGTACCCCTCAAGGCGGGCCGAACACTGAAGCTTTCTTT
. | . | TRBJ2-1 | TRBV9 | CASSVGAAAYNEQFF | TGTGCCAGCAGCGTAGGAGCGGCGGCTTACAATGAGCAGTTCTTC
. | . | TRBJ2-7 | TRBV6-5 | CASTPTGTYEQYF | TGTGCCAGCACGCCCACAGGGACCTACGAGCAGTACTTC
. | TRBD1 | TRBJ1-1 | TRBV7-9 | CASSRQGRNAEAFF | TGTGCCAGCAGCCGACAGGGGAGGAACGCTGAAGCTTTCTTT
. | . | TRBJ2-7 | TRBV19 | CASSMGGERYEQYF | TGTGCCAGTAGTATGGGGGGTGAACGTTACGAGCAGTACTTC
. | . | TRBJ2-5 | TRBV5-4 | CASSPLEETQYF | TGTGCCAGCAGCCCCCTCGAAGAGACCCAGTACTTC
. | TRBD1 | TRBJ1-2 | TRBV2 | CASSRQGIPTYGYTF | TGTGCCAGCAGTCGACAGGGAATACCTACCTATGGCTACACCTTC
. | TRBD1 | TRBJ1-2 | TRBV30 | CAWTSQGAIGYTF | TGTGCCTGGACCTCACAGGGGGCCATTGGCTACACCTTC
once | TRBD1 | TRBJ1-6 | TRBV10-3 | CAISRDREGNSPLHF | TGTGCCATCAGTCGGGACAGGGAGGGCAATTCACCCCTCCACTTT
. | . | TRBJ1-3 | TRBV6-5 | CASTPPGGAGNTIYF | TGTGCCAGCACCCCCCCAGGAGGGGCTGGAAACACCATATATTTT
. | . | TRBJ1-6 | TRBV7-3 | CASSRVYNSPLHF | TGTGCCAGCAGCCGGGTGTATAATTCACCCCTCCACTTT
. | . | TRBJ2-6 | TRBV11-2 | CASSDRRRGANVLTF | TGTGCCAGCAGCGACCGGAGGCGGGGGGCCAACGTCCTGACTTTC
. | . | TRBJ1-5 | TRBV19 | CASSMDTDQPQHF | TGTGCCAGTAGTATGGACACCGATCAGCCCCAGCATTTT
. | . | TRBJ2-3 | TRBV6-6 | CASLRGGAGTDTQYF | TGTGCCAGCCTAAGGGGGGGGGCCGGCACAGATACGCAGTATTTT
. | TRBD2 | TRBJ2-3 | TRBV6-4 | CASSDSTSGGPDTQYF | TGTGCCAGCAGTGACTCGACTTCGGGAGGGCCAGATACGCAGTATTTT
few | . | TRBJ1-2 | TRBV5-8 | CASSLLRGEGYGYTF | TGTGCCAGCAGCTTACTCCGGGGGGAAGGATATGGCTACACCTTC
. | TRBD1 | TRBJ1-2 | TRBV5-4 | CASSLGPGQGAVYGYTF | TGTGCCAGCAGCTTGGGACCGGGACAGGGGGCAGTCTATGGCTACACCTTC
. | . | TRBJ2-1 | TRBV27 | CASSFNYNEQFF | TGTGCCAGCAGTTTTAATTACAATGAGCAGTTCTTC
. | TRBD2 | TRBJ2-3 | TRBV7-2 | CASSFGLAADTQYF | TGTGCCAGCAGCTTCGGACTAGCTGCAGATACGCAGTATTTT
. | . | TRBJ1-1 | TRBV6-2/TRBV6-3 | CASSPLFTRDTEAFF | TGTGCCAGCAGCCCCCTGTTCACGCGTGACACTGAAGCTTTCTTT
. | TRBD2 | TRBJ2-1 | TRBV19 | CASSILAGGHKFF | TGTGCCAGTAGTATTTTGGCGGGAGGGCATAAGTTCTTC
. | TRBD1 | TRBJ1-6 | TRBV7-9 | CASSLGQGGNYSPLHF | TGTGCCAGCAGCCTCGGACAGGGAGGGAATTATTCACCCCTCCACTTT
once | . | TRBJ1-5 | TRBV7-8 | CASSSRGTSNQPQHF | TGTGCCAGCAGCTCCCGCGGGACTTCAAATCAGCCCCAGCATTTT